Each of the 23 T cell receptor beta chains below was sequenced from the same sample in a study of CD8 T cells in Susac syndrome. An input of about 0.45 to 1 ug of RNA was subjected to reverse transcription using random hexamers. One entry per CDR3 protein results from TCRdb running MiXCR on the immunoSEQ multiplex PCR reads. Of roughly 200,000 distinct CDR3 sequences in the sample, 90% to 95% were seen once. Sequencing was carried out using CD4+ T cells from PBMCs. The receptors were gathered from a human donor in good health.

The rearrangement links TRBV6-2 or TRBV6-3 to TRBJ1-2, with a weak D call TRBD1 (5 bases). Germline lookup yields CDR1 MNHEY and CDR2 SVGEGT. Trimming left V 5 bases short and J 4 bases short, with 11 bases between. CDR3 length equals 13 residues. CDR3 DNA sequence: TGTGCCAGCAGTACTACCGGGACCTATGGCTACACCTTC. Residues: CASSTTGTYGYTF.

CDR3 amino acids: CASSSPRTGALNTEAFF. The CDR3 nucleotides read TGTGCCAGCAGCTCCCCTCGGACAGGGGCCTTGAACACTGAAGCTTTCTTT. The gene calls are TRBV11-2 and TRBJ1-1; 9 positions match TRBD1. There are 17 residues in the CDR3. The J segment lost 0 bases and the V segment lost 4 bases, leaving 9 bases of the junction unmatched. The germline gives CDR1 SGHAT, CDR2 FQNNGV. The full variable domain, completed using reference TRBV11-2 and TRBJ1-1, is EAGVAQSPRYKIIEKRQSVAFWCNPISGHATLYWYQQILGQGPKLLIQFQNNGVVDDSQLPKDRFSAERLKGVDSTLKIQPAKLEDSAVYLCASSSPRTGALNTEAFFGQGTRLTVV.

CDR3 nucleotide sequence: TGCGCCAGCAGAAGGGAAGCGGGCGCTTACAATGAGCAGTTCTTC. The encoded protein is CASRREAGAYNEQFF. The chain couples TRBV5-1 to TRBJ2-1, with D possibly TRBD2 on 6 matching bases. Deletions cut 5 bases from V and 4 bases from J, with 16 bases between. The germline V gene encodes CDR1 SGHRS and CDR2 YFSETQ. The CDR3 extends over 15 amino acids. The full variable domain, with the rest looked up from reference TRBV5-1 and TRBJ2-1, is KAGVTQTPRYLIKTRGQQVTLSCSPISGHRSVSWYQQTPGQGLQFLFEYFSETQRNKGNFPGRFSGRQFSNSRSEMNVSTLELGDSALYLCASRREAGAYNEQFFGPGTRLTVL.

This rearrangement joins TRBV7-8 to TRBJ2-7, with D possibly being TRBD1 (6 bases). CDR3 length: 14 residues. Germline lookup yields CDR1 SGHVS and CDR2 FQNEAQ. With 5 bases removed from V and 3 bases from J, the gap between germline ends came to 14 bases. The CDR3 nucleotides read TGTGCCAGCAGCCCAGGGGTACACGGCTACGAGCAGTACTTC. Protein: CASSPGVHGYEQYF.

This clonotype was seen a single time. J is TRBJ1-4 and V is TRBV3-1; maybe TRBD1 (5 bases). Germline lookup yields CDR1 LGHDT and CDR2 YNNKEL (reference sequence). CDR3 length: 15 amino acids. Trimming removed 7 bases at V and 7 bases at J, with 19 bases between. As DNA, the CDR3 is TGTGCCAGCACCCAGGGTTCCGGGTACCGTGAAAAACTGTTTTTT. As protein: CASTQGSGYREKLFF.

This clonotype has just one count. The rearrangement joins TRBV4-2 to TRBJ2-5; no clear D gene. The ends were cut back, 0 bases at V and 5 bases at J, with 10 bases in the middle. CDR1 LGHNA and CDR2 YNFKEQ come from the germline V gene. This CDR3 comprises 14 residues. CDR3 amino acids: CASSQDSRQETQYF. CDR3 in DNA: TGTGCCAGCAGCCAAGATAGCCGGCAGGAGACCCAGTACTTC.

V and J are TRBV20-1 and TRBJ2-7; D perhaps matches TRBD1 (7 bases). The ends were cut back, 2 bases at V and 2 bases at J, with 16 bases in the middle. The CDR3 consists of 15 residues. The germline V gene encodes CDR1 DFQATT and CDR2 SNEGSKA (reference sequence). The CDR3 loop is CSARPQGGSPYEQYF. The CDR3 DNA is TGCAGTGCTAGACCTCAGGGGGGATCCCCCTACGAGCAGTACTTC.

V is TRBV9 and J is TRBJ1-2; 7 nucleotides line up with TRBD1. Germline V lookup: CDR1 SGDLS, CDR2 YYNGEE. V lost 3 bases to trimming and J lost 5 bases; unmatched junction nucleotides: 10. The length of the CDR3 is 15 residues. The CDR3 region has the DNA TGTGCCAGCAGCGCCTCTCAGGGGGTGGTTTATGGCTACACCTTC. Its translation: CASSASQGVVYGYTF.

The rearrangement uses TRBV7-9 and TRBJ1-2; D remains ambiguous. This CDR3 is 13 amino acids long. The germline gives CDR1 SEHNR, CDR2 FQNEAQ (reference sequence). Trimming pared 5 bases from V and 7 bases from J, leaving 14 bases between. The CDR3 spells CASSPTGLGGYTF. In DNA, the CDR3 is TGTGCCAGCAGCCCGACGGGTCTTGGTGGCTACACCTTC.

The chain joins TRBV4-3 to TRBJ1-2, with D uncertain. CDR1 and CDR2 from the germline V gene are LGHNA and YSLEER. The germline V and J ends were trimmed by 2 bases and 8 bases, with 9 bases remaining between them. The CDR3 runs to 12 residues. DNA for the CDR3: TGCGCCAGCAGCCAATCCGACTGGGGCTACACCTTC. Translated, it gives CASSQSDWGYTF.

This chain links TRBV19 with TRBJ2-7; the D gene is possibly TRBD1 (5 bases). The germline V gene encodes CDR1 LNHDA and CDR2 SQIVND (reference sequence). The CDR3 contains 13 residues. V was shortened by 5 bases and J by 3 bases, with 11 bases between the two germline ends. CDR3 nucleotide sequence: TGTGCCAGTAGTGTGGACATCTACTACGAGCAGTACGTC. Protein: CASSVDIYYEQYV.

The rearrangement uses TRBV20-1 and TRBJ2-2; weak D call: TRBD2 (6 bases). The CDR3 sequence is 14 residues long. The V end was cut by 5 bases, the J end by 1 base, with 11 bases between. CDR1 and CDR2 (germline): DFQATT, SNEGSKA (reference sequence). For the CDR3, the DNA is TGCAGTGCTCGGGGACTTCTGAACACCGGGGAGCTGTTTTTT. This codes for CSARGLLNTGELFF.

The chain carries TRBV28 and TRBJ2-5, with D unclear. The germline V gene has CDR1 MDHEN and CDR2 SYDVKM. Between the trimmed V and J ends, which lost 4 bases and 5 bases, there was a span of 8 bases. This CDR3 comprises 12 residues. The CDR3 sequence is CASSSYTETQYF. CDR3 nucleotides: TGTGCCAGCAGTTCCTACACGGAGACCCAGTACTTC.

The rearrangement links TRBV5-1 to TRBJ2-7; TRBD2 matches at 14 bases. Germline values: CDR1 SGHRS, CDR2 YFSETQ. CDR3 length: 14 amino acids. The junction had 3 bases not matched to a gene; V was cut back by 7 bases and J by 3 bases. CDR3 sequence: CASRTSGGIYEQYF. The CDR3 bases are TGCGCCAGCCGGACTAGCGGGGGGATCTACGAGCAGTACTTC.

The chain uses TRBV2 and TRBJ1-2; TRBD1 aligns across 8 bases. This CDR3 contains 12 residues. Germline V gene lookup returns CDR1 SNHLY and CDR2 FYNNEI. V lost 6 bases to trimming and J lost 7 bases; unmatched junction nucleotides: 4. The CDR3 loop is CASRDREVGYTF. For the CDR3, the DNA is TGTGCCAGCAGGGACAGGGAGGTTGGCTACACCTTC. The full variable domain, its missing parts supplied by reference TRBV2 and TRBJ1-2, is EPEVTQTPSHQVTQMGQEVILRCVPISNHLYFYWYRQILGQKVEFLVSFYNNEISEKSEIFDDQFSVERPDGSNFTLKIRSTKLEDSAMYFCASRDREVGYTFGSGTRLTVV.

This chain's CDR3 is CASSHGVKEQFF. The CDR3 coding sequence is TGTGCCAGCAGTCACGGGGTTAAGGAGCAGTTCTTC. The chain recombines TRBV6-2 or TRBV6-3 with TRBJ2-1; a possible D gene is TRBD2 (5 bases). The CDR3 spans 12 residues. Germline-derived CDR1 and CDR2 are MNHEY and SVGEGT. Between the trimmed V and J ends, which lost 5 bases and 10 bases, there was a span of 12 bases.

The V and J genes are TRBV19 and TRBJ2-7; 9 nucleotides match TRBD1. The germline V gene has CDR1 LNHDA and CDR2 SQIVND (reference sequence). The V gene end was trimmed by 9 bases and the J gene end by 0 bases; junction bases not matched to a gene: 12. The length of the CDR3 is 16 residues. CDR3 in amino acids: CARPGTGKTDSYEQYV. Here the CDR3 DNA reads TGTGCCAGACCCGGGACAGGGAAGACAGACTCCTACGAGCAGTACGTC.

The chain is built from TRBV6-6 and TRBJ2-2, with 7 bases that match TRBD2. After removal of 0 bases from V and 6 bases from J, the junction contained 7 bases not matched to a gene. CDR1 and CDR2 (germline): MNHNY, SVGAGI (reference sequence). This CDR3 comprises 16 residues. The CDR3 protein is CASSYSGRGGAGELFF. DNA of the CDR3: TGTGCCAGCAGTTACTCGGGCCGGGGAGGGGCCGGGGAGCTGTTTTTT.

The gene calls are TRBV20-1 and TRBJ1-2; no firm D call. CDR3 length: 11 amino acids. Trimming cost V 5 bases and J 2 bases, with 6 bases left between them. In germline, CDR1 is DFQATT, CDR2 SNEGSKA (reference sequence). The CDR3 region has the DNA TGCAGTGCTCCGGCGAACTATGGCTACACCTTC. Its translation: CSAPANYGYTF.

V and J are TRBV20-1 and TRBJ2-1, with D tentatively TRBD1 (6 bases). Trimming took off 0 bases at V and 7 bases at J, with 10 bases between the two ends. The V gene's germline CDR1 is DFQATT and CDR2 SNEGSKA (reference sequence). CDR3 length equals 13 residues. The CDR3 DNA sequence: TGCAGTGCTAGAGAGGTGAGGGGGAATGAGCAGTTCTTC. Translation: CSAREVRGNEQFF.

The chain links TRBV7-9 to TRBJ1-1, with D possibly matching TRBD1 (5 bases). CDR3 size: 15 residues. The V end lost 5 bases, the J end lost 3 bases, and 16 bases lay between the germline ends. CDR1 and CDR2 (germline): SEHNR, FQNEAQ (reference sequence). The DNA for the CDR3 is TGTGCCAGCAGCCTGAAGCGGGGGTTGGACACTGAAGCTTTCTTT. It encodes CASSLKRGLDTEAFF.

The gene calls are TRBV6-1 and TRBJ1-2, with TRBD1 as a possible D gene (6 bases). Germline V gives CDR1 MNHNS, CDR2 SASEGT. The CDR3 has 14 residues. Between the trimmed V and J ends, which lost 7 bases and 2 bases, there was a span of 14 bases. The CDR3 sequence is CASITGQINYGYTF. Here the CDR3 DNA reads TGTGCCAGCATTACGGGACAAATCAACTATGGCTACACCTTC.

The rearrangement links TRBV7-9 to TRBJ1-1; D call uncertain. Between the trimmed V and J ends, which lost 6 bases and 6 bases, there was a span of 17 bases. Per germline, CDR1 SEHNR and CDR2 FQNEAQ (reference sequence). CDR3 size: 14 residues. CDR3 nucleotides: TGTGCCAGCAGGGACTCTAGGGTCTACGCTGAAGCTTTCTTT. Translation gives CASRDSRVYAEAFF.